The 25 T cell receptor beta chains given below trace back to one sample, sequenced in a study of cytomegalovirus exposure and HLA in healthy donors. PCR primers comprised 60 Vbeta and 13 Jbeta primers. Libraries were prepared by immunoSEQ multiplex PCR; TCRdb keeps only in-frame clonotypes and omits some of them. The sample table includes tens of thousands of clones. The material sequenced was PBMCs. The receptors were sampled from a man aged 45-65 years in good health and CMV-seropositive.

This chain uses TRBV18 with TRBJ2-3; D might be TRBD1 (6 bases). V lost 4 bases to trimming and J lost 4 bases, with 12 bases between them. Germline lookup yields CDR1 KGHSH and CDR2 LQKENI. The CDR3 is made up of 14 amino acids. The CDR3 is CASSHGNRADTQYF. The DNA of the CDR3 is TGTGCCAGCTCACACGGAAACAGGGCAGATACGCAGTATTTT.

CDR3 sequence reads: CASSSGGQTYEQYF. The CDR3 region has the DNA TGTGCCAGCAGCTCAGGGGGACAGACCTACGAGCAGTACTTC. The rearrangement uses TRBV7-8 and TRBJ2-7; TRBD1 matches at 7 bases. This CDR3 comprises 14 residues. Germline trimming cut 4 bases from V and 2 bases from J; bases unmatched to any gene: 5. Germline assignment: CDR1 SGHVS and CDR2 FQNEAQ.

CDR3 loop: CASSSRPGGAGTEAFF. DNA for the CDR3: TGTGCCAGCAGCTCTCGACCGGGGGGGGCGGGAACTGAAGCTTTCTTT. The chain combines TRBV7-9 with TRBJ1-1; TRBD1 is a possible D gene (6 bases). The CDR3 has 16 amino acids. The germline gives CDR1 SEHNR, CDR2 FQNEAQ (reference sequence). Deletions cut 4 bases from V and 5 bases from J, with 20 bases between.

The chain uses TRBV7-9 and TRBJ2-7; a possible D gene is TRBD2 (5 bases). The V gene lost 5 bases and the J gene lost 7 bases, with 18 bases spanning the gap. From germline, CDR1 is SEHNR and CDR2 FQNEAQ (reference sequence). This CDR3 contains 14 residues. In DNA, the CDR3 is TGTGCCAGCAGCCCTCCGGCTTCCACGGGGGAGCAGTACTTC. Its protein product is CASSPPASTGEQYF.

The V call is TRBV4-1, the J call TRBJ2-3; no reliable D call. V was clipped by 2 bases and J by 1 base, with 4 bases between them. CDR1 MGHRA and CDR2 YSYEKL come from the germline V gene. This CDR3 has 13 residues. The CDR3 region is CASSQLGTDTQYF. As DNA, the CDR3 is TGCGCCAGCAGCCAACTTGGCACAGATACGCAGTATTTT.

This sequence joins TRBV19 and TRBJ1-2, with no clear D. Trimming removed 3 bases from V and 7 bases from J, with 12 bases in between. The CDR3 consists of 13 residues. Germline CDR1 and CDR2: LNHDA and SQIVND (reference sequence). The CDR3 loop is CASSMESRGGYTF. CDR3 nucleotides: TGTGCCAGTAGTATGGAGTCACGGGGTGGCTACACCTTC. The full variable domain, completed using reference TRBV19 and TRBJ1-2, is DGGITQSPKYLFRKEGQNVTLSCEQNLNHDAMYWYRQDPGQGLRLIYYSQIVNDFQKGDIAEGYSVSREKKESFPLTVTSAQKNPTAFYLCASSMESRGGYTFGSGTRLTVV.

The V call is TRBV5-1, the J call TRBJ2-7; 9 bases agree with TRBD1. There are 14 residues in the CDR3. Looked up from germline, CDR1 is SGHRS and CDR2 is YFSETQ. The J segment lost 3 bases and the V segment lost 7 bases, leaving 8 bases of the junction unmatched. CDR3 sequence (DNA): TGCGCCAGCGCCTCGGGACAGGGTGGCTACGAGCAGTACTTC. Its protein product is CASASGQGGYEQYF.

The genes are TRBV6-5 and TRBJ1-2; 8 bases fit TRBD1. The V gene's germline CDR1 is MNHEY and CDR2 SVGAGI. This CDR3 is 13 amino acids long. V gave up 5 bases and J gave up 10 bases; unmatched junction bases: 9. The CDR3 spells CASSASTGVVYTF. CDR3 in DNA: TGTGCCAGCAGTGCCTCGACAGGGGTTGTCTACACCTTC.

The chain links TRBV6-6 to TRBJ1-2; 9 nucleotides match TRBD1. V lost 6 bases, J lost 4 bases, and 6 bases stayed unmatched. This CDR3 is built from 14 residues. Per germline, CDR1 MNHNY and CDR2 SVGAGI (reference sequence). Here the CDR3 DNA reads TGTGCCAGCAGCCCGGGACAGGGACTCTATGGCTACACCTTC. Protein sequence: CASSPGQGLYGYTF.

The V call is TRBV19, the J call TRBJ2-6; 8 nucleotides align to TRBD2. The CDR3 spans 14 residues. Germline CDR1 is LNHDA and CDR2 is SQIVND (reference sequence). V lost 4 bases to trimming and J lost 9 bases; unmatched junction nucleotides: 5. The CDR3 sequence is CASSTGGGHNVLTF. In nucleotides, the CDR3 is TGTGCCAGTAGTACGGGGGGGGGACACAACGTCCTGACTTTC.

V gene TRBV6-6 combines with J gene TRBJ2-5, with TRBD2 identical over 7 bases. The germline gives CDR1 MNHNY, CDR2 SVGAGI (reference sequence). The length of the CDR3 is 16 residues. V dropped 0 bases and J dropped 4; count of bases not matched to a gene: 8. The CDR3 spells CASSYSGNPGGETQYF. As DNA, the CDR3 is TGTGCCAGCAGTTACTCGGGGAACCCGGGGGGAGAGACCCAGTACTTC.

This rearrangement joins TRBV6-5 to TRBJ2-1, with TRBD2 matching 8 bases. Unmatched junction bases numbered 3, after V lost 2 bases and J lost 0 bases. Germline V lookup: CDR1 MNHEY, CDR2 SVGAGI. CDR3 length: 16 residues. The DNA for the CDR3 is TGTGCCAGCAGTTACATTAGCGGGAACTCCTACAATGAGCAGTTCTTC. As protein: CASSYISGNSYNEQFF.

The DNA of the CDR3 is TGTGCCAGCAGCTTGGCCAGGGACACTGAAGCTTTCTTT. Its translation is CASSLARDTEAFF. This chain uses TRBV6-5 with TRBJ1-1; D perhaps matches TRBD1 (5 bases). From germline, CDR1 is MNHEY and CDR2 SVGAGI. V was trimmed by 6 bases and J by 3 bases, leaving 11 bases between them. The CDR3 sequence is 13 residues long.

J is TRBJ1-2 and V is TRBV30; no clear D. Germline V gene data show CDR1 as GTSNPN and CDR2 as SVGIG (reference sequence). The CDR3 length is 14 residues. Trimming cost V 0 bases and J 0 bases, with 8 bases left between them. CDR3 nucleotide sequence: TGTGCCTGGAGTGTACCCCGGTCTAACTATGGCTACACCTTC. This encodes CAWSVPRSNYGYTF.

CDR3 nucleotide sequence: TGTGCCAGCAGTCACAGGGTGATTGGCTACGAGCAGTACTTC. Translating it yields CASSHRVIGYEQYF. J is TRBJ2-5 and V is TRBV6-5; D perhaps matches TRBD1 (6 bases). The last part of the DNA fits TRBJ2-7 better; the J call may be wrong. From germline, CDR1 is MNHEY and CDR2 SVGAGI. The CDR3 loop spans 14 amino acids.

The rearrangement uses TRBV18 and TRBJ2-1; TRBD1 aligns across 12 bases. This CDR3 comprises 14 residues. Germline V lookup: CDR1 KGHSH, CDR2 LQKENI. Unmatched junction bases numbered 3, after V lost 3 bases and J lost 9 bases. The CDR3 loop reads CASSPGQGAGEQFF. For the CDR3, the DNA is TGTGCCAGCTCACCGGGACAGGGGGCAGGTGAGCAGTTCTTC. The variable domain in full, completed from reference TRBV18 and TRBJ2-1, reads NAGVMQNPRHLVRRRGQEARLRCSPMKGHSHVYWYRQLPEEGLKFMVYLQKENIIDESGMPKERFSAEFPKEGPSILRIQQVVRGDSAAYFCASSPGQGAGEQFFGPGTRLTVL.

This chain links TRBV4-3 with TRBJ1-2; the D gene is possibly TRBD1 (5 bases). Germline V gene sequence: CDR1 LGHNA, CDR2 YSLEER. The CDR3 runs to 14 residues. Between the trimmed V and J ends, which lost 1 base and 3 bases, there was a span of 9 bases. The chain's CDR3 is CASSQVLGDYGYTF. DNA of the CDR3: TGCGCCAGCAGCCAAGTCCTAGGGGACTATGGCTACACCTTC.

The CDR3 region has the DNA TGCGCCAGCAGCTTGGGGGGGAGGGCCGAGGATGAGCAGTTCTTC. It translates to CASSLGGRAEDEQFF. The chain combines TRBV5-1 with TRBJ2-1; TRBD2 matches 7 bases. Germline V gene sequence: CDR1 SGHRS, CDR2 YFSETQ. J lost 8 bases, V lost 0 bases, and 8 bases had no gene match. The length of the CDR3 is 15 residues.

The CDR3 region is CAWSVGGRAFF. The DNA of the CDR3 is TGTGCCTGGAGTGTCGGGGGAAGAGCTTTCTTT. The rearrangement uses TRBV30 and TRBJ1-1, with D perhaps matching TRBD1 (5 bases). Trimming removed 0 bases at V and 10 bases at J, with 9 bases between. The CDR3 runs to 11 residues. The germline V gene encodes CDR1 GTSNPN and CDR2 SVGIG (reference sequence).

V and J are TRBV30 and TRBJ2-7; the match to TRBD2 covers 11 bases. This CDR3 spans 15 amino acids. With V trimmed by 2 bases and J by 4 bases, 7 bases remained unmatched. CDR1 is GTSNPN and CDR2 is SVGIG in the germline V gene (reference sequence). The CDR3 loop is CAWSPPTSGSYEQYF. The CDR3 coding sequence is TGTGCCTGGAGTCCCCCTACTAGCGGGAGTTACGAGCAGTACTTC.

The chain employs TRBV7-8 and TRBJ2-3; 8 nucleotides line up with TRBD2. Losses at the gene ends were 2 bases for V and 1 base for J; bases not matched to a gene: 2. The V gene's germline CDR1 is SGHVS and CDR2 FQNEAQ. The CDR3 sequence is 15 residues long. CDR3 sequence (DNA): TGTGCCAGCAGCTTAAAAGCGGGAGGCACAGATACGCAGTATTTT. Translated: CASSLKAGGTDTQYF.

The chain is built from TRBV6-5 and TRBJ1-2; TRBD1 aligns across 9 bases. Germline values: CDR1 MNHEY, CDR2 SVGAGI. V lost 6 bases, J lost 4 bases, and 9 bases stayed unmatched. The length of the CDR3 is 15 residues. The chain's CDR3 is CASRHTTGGGYGYTF. The CDR3 coding sequence is TGTGCCAGCAGACACACCACAGGGGGCGGCTATGGCTACACCTTC.

V usage is TRBV7-2 and J usage is TRBJ2-1, with 9 positions matching TRBD1. V shed 1 base, J shed 4 bases, and the junction held 2 bases outside the gene matches. Germline lookup yields CDR1 SGHTA and CDR2 FQGNSA. The CDR3 is 15 amino acids. CDR3 sequence (DNA): TGTGCCAGCAGCTTAGGGACAGGGGTATACAATGAGCAGTTCTTC. Protein product: CASSLGTGVYNEQFF.

The chain links TRBV7-5 to TRBJ1-1. TRBV7-5 corresponds to a pseudogene. The CDR3 runs 13 residues. Here the CDR3 DNA reads TGTGCCAGAATCCAAGGAGAGCCAAATGAAGCTTTCTTT. This encodes CARIQGEPNEAFF.

This rearrangement joins TRBV27 to TRBJ1-1, with 8 bases lining up with TRBD1. Germline lookup yields CDR1 MNHEY and CDR2 SMNVEV (reference sequence). The V segment lost 5 bases and the J segment 5 bases; nucleotides outside the gene matches: 10. The CDR3 totals 15 residues. CDR3 nucleotides: TGTGCCAGCAGTACCAACAGGGGGTTGGGAACTGAAGCTTTCTTT. Its protein is CASSTNRGLGTEAFF.